This entry is about one T cell receptor (beta chain). Its specificity is not known. This CDR3 has 15 residues. The V gene's germline CDR1 is SGHVS and CDR2 FQNEAQ. The V gene lost 5 bases and the J gene lost 6 bases, with 17 bases spanning the gap. Extraction of genomic DNA in unsorted samples used around 82 million PBMCs. The data are from a study of shared clonotypes between healthy human individuals. Study overall: Serving as donors were two women and three men, whose ages spanned 18 to 49.

Splitting of each subset's genomic DNA was done evenly across several immunoSEQ plates. Assay used: immunoSEQ multiplex PCR; TCRdb lists only in-frame clones, some missing. The sample consists of about 520,000 clones, around 85% of them appearing once. Study-wide findings and caveats: Sampling covered nothing but blood. Tissue TCR repertoires likely differ from those found in blood.

The TCR sequence derives from a woman aged 40 to 55 in good health. Some clones in this sample may be carry-over from other donors' samples. This chain connects TRBV7-8 to TRBJ2-1; possibly TRBD1 for D (6 bases). What was sequenced was PBMCs. CDR3 residues: CASSLSRLGGNEQFF. The CDR3 nucleotides read TGTGCCAGCAGCCTAAGTCGGCTAGGGGGCAATGAGCAGTTCTTC.